These 5 T cell receptor beta chains came from one sample sequenced in a study of naive and memory T cell subsets. Findings and limits, study-wide: Possibly reflecting memory cells re-expressing CD45RA, a few larger clonotypes occurred in naive repertoires, especially CD8.

Antigens of these TCRs are unknown. An equimolar mix of two oligonucleotides served as the beta constant-region primer for TRBC1 and TRBC2. Four rounds of PCR amplified the ligated cDNA using nested alpha and beta constant-region primers plus SP2. TCRdb recomputed calls from the UMI-ligation and nested PCR reads with MiXCR, one row per CDR3 protein. The profile shows 150,000 or so distinct CDR3 sequences, roughly 20% of them singletons. The sample taken for sequencing was naive CD4+ T cells from blood. Every receptor here comes from a human donor in good health.

This clonotype was observed many times. The chain uses TRBV24-1 and TRBJ2-7; D gene uncertain. Germline V gives CDR1 KGHDR, CDR2 SFDVKD. There are 11 residues in the CDR3. V was shortened by 9 bases and J by 5 bases, with 10 bases between the two germline ends. The CDR3 loop reads CATSERDEQYF. CDR3 DNA: TGTGCCACCTCGGAGCGCGACGAGCAGTACTTC.

This clonotype was picked up a small number of times. The chain has TRBV7-9 and TRBJ2-1; the D gene could be TRBD1 or TRBD2 (5 bases each). The CDR3 length is 15 residues. Trimming removed 4 bases from V and 5 bases from J, with 15 bases in between. In germline, CDR1 is SEHNR, CDR2 FQNEAQ (reference sequence). CDR3 DNA sequence: TGTGCCAGCAGCTCCCTGGTGGGGGTAAACAATGAGCAGTTCTTC. This sequence encodes CASSSLVGVNNEQFF. Using reference TRBV7-9 and TRBJ2-1 for the parts outside the CDR3, the full variable domain is DTGVSQNPRHKITKRGQNVTFRCDPISEHNRLYWYRQTLGQGPEFLTYFQNEAQLEKSRLLSDRFSAERPKGSFSTLEIQRTEQGDSAMYLCASSSLVGVNNEQFFGPGTRLTVL.

This chain links TRBV12-3 or TRBV12-4 with TRBJ2-6; 14 nucleotides match TRBD2. The CDR3 has 21 amino acids. V was pared by 2 bases and J by 0 bases, with 9 bases of the junction left unmatched. The CDR3 sequence: CASSLWGLAGDWSSGANVLTF. DNA of the CDR3: TGTGCCAGCAGTTTATGGGGACTAGCGGGAGATTGGTCCTCTGGGGCCAACGTCCTGACTTTC.

The table lists this clonotype with a few counts. The V and J genes are TRBV10-3 and TRBJ2-5; tentatively, D is TRBD1 (6 bases). Germline-derived CDR1 and CDR2 are ENHRY and SYGVKD. V was shortened by 10 bases and J by 5 bases, with 17 bases between the two germline ends. The CDR3 has 13 residues. The CDR3: CATRTVVVETQYF. The CDR3 bases are TGTGCCACCCGGACAGTGGTGGTGGAGACCCAGTACTTC.

The chain combines TRBV7-9 with TRBJ1-3; tentatively, D is TRBD1 (6 bases). The germline CDR1 and CDR2 sequences are SEHNR and FQNEAQ (reference sequence). The V and J ends lost 5 bases and 0 bases respectively, with 14 bases between them. The CDR3 consists of 16 residues. The CDR3 DNA reads as TGTGCCAGCAGCAACGGGACATCGAGCTCTGGAAACACCATATATTTT. It is translated as CASSNGTSSSGNTIYF.